This T cell receptor (beta chain) is drawn from a study of control samples from healthy donors and cancer patients. The table came from immunoSEQ multiplex PCR; TCRdb's copy has only in-frame clones and leaves some out. The sample lists more than 85,000 clones, under 95% occurring once. Germline CDR1 is SQVTM and CDR2 is ANQGSEA. The CDR3 loop spans 14 amino acids. Trimming pared 7 bases from V and 0 bases from J, leaving 13 bases between. Sequenced input: blood. This receptor was identified in a woman aged 18-30 years in good health. This chain connects TRBV29-1 to TRBJ2-1; D remains unclear. Here the CDR3 reads CSGHQASSYNEQFF. The CDR3 DNA is TGCAGCGGACATCAGGCGAGCTCCTACAATGAGCAGTTCTTC.